The entry that follows covers one T cell receptor beta chain sequence. What it binds is unknown. One junction end disagrees with the germline gene, perhaps due to a read error. This was a deep-level run. The protocol was immunoSEQ multiplex PCR, while the TCRdb copy is restricted to in-frame clones and leaves out a portion. The sample shows 95,000 to 120,000 clones, under 70% of them seen only once. The sample originates from a study of shared clonotypes between healthy human individuals. This CDR3 spans 13 amino acids. Germline assignment: CDR1 PRHDT and CDR2 FYEKMQ (reference sequence). Study observations and caveats: Among non-shared clonotypes, generation probabilities were lower than among those shared by all four donors.

J is TRBJ2-2 and V is TRBV13; a weak D match, TRBD2 (6 bases). Sequencing input: memory CD8+ T cells sorted from blood. Noted subset: CD45RO+ cells pooled with CCR7-negative TemRA cells. The source is a woman aged 25 to 39 in good health. DNA of the CDR3: TGTGCCAGCAGCCTAGGAGGGACCGGGGAGCTGTTTTTT. Translation: CASSLGGTGELFF.